The next 8 T cell receptor beta chains were all read from a single sample in a study of read filtering for tumor transcriptome and immune sequencing. This library used approximately 0.4 ug RNA and molecular barcoded adaptors spanning alpha/delta and beta/gamma chains. TCRdb re-analysed the reads in MiXCR, keeping a single row per CDR3 protein. The sample holds about 38,000 distinct CDR3 sequences; approximately 15% are singletons and the top ten take around 26%. The sequencing sample was made of a population of CD138-negative cells sorted from bone marrow. The receptors shown here come from a donor at least 40 years old with multiple myeloma.

This clonotype was counted ten times or more. The rearrangement links TRBV15 to TRBJ2-4, with unresolved D. V shed 0 bases and J shed 0 bases, with 6 bases lying between them. Per the germline V gene, CDR1 is LNHNV and CDR2 is YYDKDF (reference sequence). The CDR3 has 15 residues. CDR3 coding DNA: TGTGCCACCAGCAGAGACCGTCAAGCCAAAAACATTCAGTACTTC. Translation: CATSRDRQAKNIQYF.

In this sample, this clonotype turned up many times. The chain uses TRBV18 and TRBJ2-7; 7 bases are shared with TRBD2. V was pared by 3 bases and J by 6 bases, with 11 bases of the junction left unmatched. The germline V gene encodes CDR1 KGHSH and CDR2 LQKENI. The CDR3 is 15 amino acids. Written as DNA, the CDR3 is TGTGCCAGCTCACCCACTAGCGAACCGAGGGGCGAGCAGTACTTC. Translation: CASSPTSEPRGEQYF.

This clonotype has a handful of counts. The chain couples TRBV12-5 to TRBJ2-7; D gene unclear. V was clipped by 3 bases and J by 5 bases, with 17 bases between them. The CDR3 totals 15 residues. Germline V gene data show CDR1 as LGHNT and CDR2 as FRNRAP. DNA of the CDR3: TGTGCTAGTGGTTTCAAGGCGGAACCCGACGACGAGCAGTACTTC. Translated, it gives CASGFKAEPDDEQYF.

This clonotype was picked up many times. The chain combines TRBV29-1 with TRBJ1-1; D perhaps matches TRBD1 (6 bases). The CDR3 totals 12 residues. V shed 6 bases and J shed 4 bases, with 12 bases lying between them. In germline, CDR1 is SQVTM, CDR2 ANQGSEA. CDR3 DNA: TGCAGCGTCTCTTCAGGGGCCACTGAAGCTTTCTTT. It specifies CSVSSGATEAFF. The whole variable domain, filled in from reference TRBV29-1 and TRBJ1-1, reads SAVISQKPSRDICQRGTSLTIQCQVDSQVTMMFWYRQQPGQSLTLIATANQGSEATYESGFVIDKFPISRPNLTFSTLTVSNMSPEDSSIYLCSVSSGATEAFFGQGTRLTVV.

The chain couples TRBV20-1 to TRBJ2-2, with D tentatively TRBD2 (6 bases). The CDR3 is 15 amino acids. V lost 1 base, J lost 2 bases, and 11 bases lay in between. Germline assignment: CDR1 DFQATT and CDR2 SNEGSKA (reference sequence). The chain's CDR3 is CSARGGTLNTGELFF. The CDR3 DNA follows: TGCAGTGCTAGAGGGGGGACTTTAAACACCGGGGAGCTGTTTTTT.

This clonotype was seen at least ten times. The chain uses TRBV20-1 and TRBJ1-5, with no clear D. Per the germline V gene, CDR1 is DFQATT and CDR2 is SNEGSKA (reference sequence). V shed 0 bases and J shed 3 bases, with 9 bases lying between them. The CDR3 runs 14 residues. The CDR3 protein is CSARDGGANQPQHF. Written as DNA, the CDR3 is TGCAGTGCTAGAGATGGAGGTGCCAATCAGCCCCAGCATTTT.

This clonotype turned up a few times. V usage is TRBV5-1 and J usage is TRBJ2-7; a possible D gene is TRBD2 (6 bases). V was clipped by 0 bases and J by 2 bases, with 12 bases between them. CDR3 length: 15 residues. CDR1 is SGHRS and CDR2 is YFSETQ in the germline V gene. In DNA, the CDR3 is TGCGCCAGCAGCTTGGATCCTAGCGCGACCTACGAGCAGTACTTC. This sequence encodes CASSLDPSATYEQYF.

This clonotype was observed many times. CDR3 loop: CATELGQGPFGNTIYF. Written as DNA, the CDR3 is TGTGCCACAGAGCTCGGACAGGGGCCATTTGGAAACACCATATATTTT. The chain combines TRBV28 with TRBJ1-3; 9 bases line up with TRBD1. CDR1 MDHEN and CDR2 SYDVKM come from the germline V gene. The V gene end was trimmed by 10 bases and the J gene end by 3 bases; junction bases not matched to a gene: 13. This CDR3 region has 16 residues.